This TCR beta chain was sequenced during a study of human T cells and chemical hapten exposure. Study at large: The scalp of each patient received a weekly diphenylcyclopropenone dose for the full approximately 22-week study.

Trimming left V 3 bases short and J 4 bases short, with 13 bases between. The CDR3 contains 14 residues. CDR1 PRHDT and CDR2 FYEKMQ come from the germline V gene (reference sequence). The sample's time point: patch test 3, about 24 weeks after DPC sensitization. Treatment meaning: therapeutic diphenylcyclopropenone sensitization with weekly scalp DPC. Those who donated were patients with alopecia, 18 to 70 years of age, and suitable for DPC. Whole blood, unfractionated, served as the material for total RNA extraction. TCRdb fed the RACE reads into MiXCR, producing one record per CDR3 protein. The sample records approximately 80,000 distinct CDR3 sequences, approximately 11% being singletons. The sample holds many counts of this clonotype. Its antigen is unidentified. Study-level points and caveats: PT1 expanded TCR numbers tracked positively with patch test score.

This material consisted of whole blood, taken in connection with sensitization to the hapten diphenylcyclopropenone (DPC). The clonotype was recovered from a woman between 50 and 59 years old with alopecia areata. Some clones in this sample may be carry-over from other donors' samples. The V call is TRBV13, the J call TRBJ2-7; perhaps TRBD2 as D (5 bases). The CDR3 loop is CASSFAGTQYEQYF. DNA of the CDR3: TGTGCCAGCAGCTTCGCGGGCACCCAATACGAGCAGTACTTC.